This T cell receptor beta chain derives from a study of Ad26.COV2.S vaccination and SARS-CoV-2 variants. Study-level results: Placebo recipients trailed vaccine recipients in spike-specific TCR breadth. The authors reported substantial breadth in spike-specific CD8+ and CD4+ T cell responses after vaccination.

Measured with immunoSEQ multiplex PCR; TCRdb has only the in-frame clones, and not every one. The sample includes around 300,000 clones, roughly nine tenths of them seen just once. V shed 5 bases and J shed 6 bases, with 11 bases lying between them. The length of the CDR3 is 12 residues. CDR1 SGHVS and CDR2 FNYEAQ come from the germline V gene. Described treatment: over 15 received Ad26.COV2.S at low or high dose, single or two shots; several received placebo; per-sample allocation not given. It was on day 63 after the first vaccine or placebo injection that samples were taken. Turning to this clone: No antigen is known for it.

The chain carries TRBV7-6 and TRBJ2-7; D may be TRBD2 (6 bases). The input for sequencing was peripheral blood, taken in a trial of Ad26.COV2.S vaccine versus placebo. The clonotype was recovered from a person between 18 and 65 years old who received the Ad26.COV2.S COVID-19 vaccine or a placebo. The CDR3: CASSNVGGEQYF. CDR3 DNA sequence: TGTGCCAGCAGCAATGTGGGAGGCGAGCAGTACTTC.